These 20 T cell receptor beta chains were sequenced from one sample in a study of PD-L1 blockade in urothelial cancer (dated by TCRdb to the late 2010s). Receptor amplification or capture employed the immunoSEQ multiplex PCR assay. Not all clones reach the TCRdb copy of this immuneACCESS table, which keeps in-frame sequences only. Checked studies attribute under half of the gap to unresolved V genes and leave the rest unexplained. This sample lists about 24,000 clones; around 85% were detected once. The top ten clonotypes cover approximately 3% of the sample. The sample in question was PBMCs, obtained around atezolizumab (anti-PD-L1) treatment. The receptor source for this set is a man over 45 with urothelial cancer.

The CDR3 sequence is CSGGQANTGELFF. As DNA, the CDR3 is TGCAGCGGGGGACAGGCGAACACCGGGGAGCTGTTTTTT. The rearrangement joins TRBV29-1 to TRBJ2-2; 8 bases agree with TRBD1. CDR1 SQVTM and CDR2 ANQGSEA come from the germline V gene. Trimming at V came to 7 bases and at J to 0 bases, leaving 1 base not matched to a gene. The CDR3 covers 13 residues.

The rearrangement links TRBV27 to TRBJ1-5; D remains ambiguous. Trimming removed 0 bases from V and 2 bases from J, with 11 bases in between. The CDR3 is 16 amino acids. The germline CDR1 and CDR2 sequences are MNHEY and SMNVEV (reference sequence). The CDR3 region is CASSLSPGSGNQPQHF. The CDR3 DNA sequence: TGTGCCAGCAGTTTATCGCCCGGGTCTGGCAATCAGCCCCAGCATTTT.

This clone was recorded only once. The V and J genes are TRBV5-4 and TRBJ2-2; TRBD1 is a possible D gene (6 bases). V lost 4 bases and J lost 3, with 10 bases in between. Germline CDR1 and CDR2: SGHNT and YYREEE (reference sequence). The CDR3 is 14 amino acids. The CDR3 DNA sequence: TGTGCCAGCAGCGCGGACAGTCACACCGGGGAGCTGTTTTTT. Translating it yields CASSADSHTGELFF.

The chain joins TRBV7-9 to TRBJ2-7; possibly TRBD1 for D (5 bases). The CDR3 spans 18 residues. Germline values: CDR1 SEHNR, CDR2 FQNEAQ (reference sequence). With 2 bases removed from V and 1 base from J, the gap between germline ends came to 21 bases. In DNA form, the CDR3 reads TGTGCCAGCAGCTTACCTTGGGGCCCCGCGTGGGTGTCCTACGAGCAGTACTTC. Protein: CASSLPWGPAWVSYEQYF.

V usage is TRBV6-5 and J usage is TRBJ1-6; 8 bases are shared with TRBD1. The germline V gene encodes CDR1 MNHEY and CDR2 SVGAGI. The CDR3 is made up of 15 amino acids. V shed 7 bases and J 6 bases; nucleotides not matched to a gene: 8. The CDR3, as DNA: TGTGCCAGCAAAGCTGGACAGGGTCGTAATTCACCCCTCCACTTT. The encoded protein is CASKAGQGRNSPLHF.

This sequence joins TRBV6-1 and TRBJ1-6; 12 nucleotides match TRBD1. The CDR3 has 18 residues. Trimming took 3 bases from V and 8 from J; bases not matched to a gene: 11. Germline CDR1 and CDR2: MNHNS and SASEGT. In DNA, the CDR3 is TGTGCCAGCAGTGACCCGGGACAGGGGGCGCACAGGGATTCACCCCTCCACTTT. As protein: CASSDPGQGAHRDSPLHF.

The chain joins TRBV4-2 to TRBJ2-5; 8 nucleotides match TRBD2. J lost 4 bases, V lost 3 bases, and 4 bases had no gene match. The germline V gene encodes CDR1 LGHNA and CDR2 YNFKEQ. CDR3 length: 14 residues. The chain's CDR3 is CASSQAGGAETQYF. The CDR3 DNA reads as TGTGCCAGCAGCCAGGCCGGGGGGGCAGAGACCCAGTACTTC.

This clone has only a few counts. The genes are TRBV6-1 and TRBJ2-2; D may be TRBD2 (5 bases). The CDR3 runs 15 residues. Deletions cut 1 base from V and 4 bases from J, with 10 bases between. Germline V gene sequence: CDR1 MNHNS, CDR2 SASEGT. For the CDR3, the DNA is TGTGCCAGCAGTGAAGTAGGGCTAGCCACCGGGGAGCTGTTTTTT. It encodes CASSEVGLATGELFF.

The chain is built from TRBV10-3 and TRBJ2-1; D remains unclear. Trimming pared 2 bases from V and 3 bases from J, leaving 11 bases between. The CDR3 is made up of 15 amino acids. CDR1 is ENHRY, CDR2 SYGVKD, per germline. The CDR3 nucleotides read TGTGCCATCAGTGAGCCTAGTGAAGTCTACAATGAGCAGTTCTTC. This encodes CAISEPSEVYNEQFF.

This clone was detected once. The V and J genes are TRBV7-2 and TRBJ2-7, with TRBD2 matching over 10 bases. The CDR3 has 15 amino acids. After removal of 2 bases from V and 2 bases from J, the junction contained 3 bases not matched to a gene. Germline V gene lookup returns CDR1 SGHTA and CDR2 FQGNSA. CDR3 nucleotides: TGTGCCAGCAGCTTAAGCGGGGGGGGCACCTACGAGCAGTACTTC. This encodes CASSLSGGGTYEQYF.

CDR3 sequence: CASSNAGGRTDTQYF. The CDR3 nucleotides are TGTGCCAGCAGCAACGCGGGGGGACGCACAGATACGCAGTATTTT. V gene TRBV9 combines with J gene TRBJ2-3; 8 nucleotides match TRBD2. The length of the CDR3 is 15 residues. V was pared by 4 bases and J by 1 base, with 5 bases of the junction left unmatched. Germline V gene sequence: CDR1 SGDLS, CDR2 YYNGEE.

This clone has just one count. The chain links TRBV6-5 to TRBJ1-2, with D possibly matching TRBD1 (6 bases). This CDR3 is built from 14 residues. CDR1 is MNHEY, CDR2 SVGAGI, per germline. V was trimmed by 5 bases and J by 8 bases, leaving 18 bases between them. In nucleotides, the CDR3 is TGTGCCAGCAGTACAGAGGACAGTGTGGGGGGCTACACCTTC. It codes for CASSTEDSVGGYTF.

The chain recombines TRBV29-1 with TRBJ1-2; D gene uncertain. The CDR3 has 13 amino acids. Germline V lookup: CDR1 SQVTM, CDR2 ANQGSEA. Trimming took off 1 base at V and 7 bases at J, with 13 bases between the two ends. The CDR3 nucleotides read TGCAGCGTTGAAGGGCCACGCGGCGGTGGCTACACCTTC. Its translation is CSVEGPRGGGYTF.

The V and J genes are TRBV7-2 and TRBJ2-2; 8 bases fit TRBD2. Trimming at V came to 5 bases and at J to 4 bases, leaving 9 bases not matched to a gene. The germline V gene encodes CDR1 SGHTA and CDR2 FQGNSA. The CDR3 is 16 residues long. The CDR3 DNA is TGTGCCAGCAGCCCGGGGGGGCGGGGGTTCACCGGGGAGCTGTTTTTT. Residues: CASSPGGRGFTGELFF.

V and J are TRBV2 and TRBJ2-1, with 10 bases identical to TRBD2. Per germline, CDR1 SNHLY and CDR2 FYNNEI. Trimming cost V 11 bases and J 3 bases; bases outside gene matches: 7. There are 14 residues in the CDR3. The CDR3 nucleotides are TGTGCCGGCGGTACTAGCGGGGTCTACAATGAGCAGTTCTTC. This translates into CAGGTSGVYNEQFF.

The chain has TRBV6-8 and TRBJ2-7; D might be TRBD1 (6 bases). Between the trimmed V and J ends, which lost 2 bases and 1 base, there was a span of 27 bases. In germline, CDR1 is MNHGY, CDR2 SAAAGT. The CDR3 consists of 20 residues. The CDR3 DNA follows: TGTGCCAGCAGTTACCACCCAGGGGAATTAGGAACAGTAGGATCCTACGAGCAGTACTTC. This translates into CASSYHPGELGTVGSYEQYF.

The CDR3 protein is CASSSGTGGANYGYTF. The CDR3 DNA follows: TGCGCCAGCAGCTCCGGGACAGGGGGCGCTAACTATGGCTACACCTTC. The rearrangement links TRBV5-1 to TRBJ1-2; 12 nucleotides agree with TRBD1. The V segment lost 3 bases and the J segment 0 bases; nucleotides outside the gene matches: 3. This CDR3 has 16 amino acids. The germline gives CDR1 SGHRS, CDR2 YFSETQ.

V usage is TRBV27 and J usage is TRBJ2-7, with TRBD2 as a possible D gene (5 bases). Germline lookup yields CDR1 MNHEY and CDR2 SMNVEV (reference sequence). V was trimmed by 3 bases and J by 5 bases, leaving 8 bases between them. The CDR3 is 12 amino acids. CDR3 loop: CASSFNGNEQYF. CDR3 coding DNA: TGTGCCAGCAGTTTCAACGGGAACGAGCAGTACTTC.

This clone has just one count. This chain links TRBV29-1 with TRBJ2-7, with 9 bases that match TRBD2. CDR1 is SQVTM, CDR2 ANQGSEA, per germline. J was trimmed by 4 bases and V by 7 bases; bases with no gene match: 8. The CDR3 contains 13 residues. The CDR3 loop is CSAEGRGGYEQYF. In nucleotides, the CDR3 is TGCAGCGCCGAAGGGCGGGGGGGGTACGAGCAGTACTTC.

The gene calls are TRBV11-2 and TRBJ1-5; 8 bases align to TRBD1. Germline V lookup: CDR1 SGHAT, CDR2 FQNNGV. There are 15 residues in the CDR3. J gave up 4 bases and V 5 bases, and 7 bases lay outside the gene matches. This chain's CDR3 is CASSRGQALNQPQHF. The CDR3 DNA reads TGTGCCAGCAGCCGGGGACAGGCATTAAATCAGCCCCAGCATTTT.